Below, 7 T cell receptor beta chains from the same sample are listed, as sequenced in a study of T cell therapy after organ transplantation (dated by TCRdb to about 2019). Sample time point, as interpreted from the label and publication: 4-8 weeks after completion of therapy. The library came from the immunoSEQ multiplex PCR assay. The clones in this table, taken by TCRdb from immuneACCESS, are in-frame only. Not every clone is retained; where verified, under half of the shortfall comes from an unresolved V gene, and the cause of the rest is unknown. The sample table records almost 20,000 clones; roughly four fifths of these occur just once. The ten largest clones capture 9.2% of the sample. Which antigens these TCRs recognize remains unknown. The sample in question was CD8+ T cells from blood, obtained after autologous CMV-specific T cell therapy. These receptors came from a human patient who had received a solid organ transplant and had CMV disease. After a transplant, not all T cells may be the patient's own; some may come from the graft donor.

The chain links TRBV10-3 to TRBJ1-2, with D uncertain. The CDR3 is made up of 15 amino acids. Germline CDR1 ENHRY, CDR2 SYGVKD. V lost 0 bases and J lost 0, with 8 bases in between. The CDR3: CAISESRTANYGYTF. For the CDR3, the DNA is TGTGCCATCAGTGAGTCTAGGACGGCTAACTATGGCTACACCTTC.

The CDR3, as DNA: TGCGCCACCGGGACTAGCGACAATGAGCAGTTCTTC. Its protein product is CATGTSDNEQFF. The chain employs TRBV5-1 and TRBJ2-1, with 10 bases fitting TRBD2. CDR1 SGHRS and CDR2 YFSETQ come from the germline V gene. This CDR3 contains 12 residues. V gave up 9 bases and J gave up 5 bases; unmatched junction bases: 2.

The gene calls are TRBV10-1 and TRBJ2-3; TRBD2 is a possible D gene (6 bases). V shed 7 bases and J shed 2 bases, with 10 bases lying between them. Germline CDR1 reads WNHNN; CDR2 reads SYGVQD (reference sequence). The CDR3 runs 13 residues. The CDR3 reads CASIGGATDTQYF. The CDR3 DNA sequence: TGCGCCAGCATAGGAGGGGCCACAGATACGCAGTATTTT.

This clone was detected only once. V usage is TRBV7-9 and J usage is TRBJ2-7, with D hard to call. The CDR3 is 15 amino acids. The V and J ends lost 1 base and 9 bases respectively, with 19 bases between them. The germline V gene has CDR1 SEHNR and CDR2 FQNEAQ (reference sequence). The CDR3 protein is CASSLGIGLQWRQYF. The CDR3 DNA follows: TGTGCCAGCAGCTTAGGTATAGGGCTTCAGTGGAGGCAGTACTTC.

The chain couples TRBV5-6 to TRBJ2-3; maybe TRBD1 (6 bases). Germline loops: CDR1 SGHDT, CDR2 YYEEEE. V lost 1 base and J lost 2, with 8 bases in between. The CDR3 loop spans 14 amino acids. CDR3 bases: TGTGCCAGCAGCTTGTGGGACAACACAGATACGCAGTATTTT. Amino acid sequence: CASSLWDNTDTQYF. The whole variable domain, remainder taken from reference TRBV5-6 and TRBJ2-3, is DAGVTQSPTHLIKTRGQQVTLRCSPKSGHDTVSWYQQALGQGPQFIFQYYEEEERQRGNFPDRFSGHQFPNYSSELNVNALLLGDSALYLCASSLWDNTDTQYFGPGTRLTVL.

The V and J genes are TRBV15 and TRBJ2-7, with TRBD1 identical over 11 bases. The CDR3 covers 14 residues. V lost 5 bases, J lost 2 bases, and 2 bases stayed unmatched. Germline V CDR1 and CDR2: LNHNV, YYDKDF (reference sequence). The DNA of the CDR3 is TGTGCCACCAGCTGGGACAGGGGGACCTACGAGCAGTACTTC. This translates into CATSWDRGTYEQYF.

V usage is TRBV10-3 and J usage is TRBJ2-2, with 11 bases identical to TRBD2. The length of the CDR3 is 19 residues. Germline values: CDR1 ENHRY, CDR2 SYGVKD. The trim removed 4 bases at V and 5 bases at J, leaving 15 bases unmatched. The CDR3 DNA follows: TGTGCCATCAGTGCTACCGGGACTAGCGGACGAACGATAACCGGGGAGCTGTTTTTT. It specifies CAISATGTSGRTITGELFF.